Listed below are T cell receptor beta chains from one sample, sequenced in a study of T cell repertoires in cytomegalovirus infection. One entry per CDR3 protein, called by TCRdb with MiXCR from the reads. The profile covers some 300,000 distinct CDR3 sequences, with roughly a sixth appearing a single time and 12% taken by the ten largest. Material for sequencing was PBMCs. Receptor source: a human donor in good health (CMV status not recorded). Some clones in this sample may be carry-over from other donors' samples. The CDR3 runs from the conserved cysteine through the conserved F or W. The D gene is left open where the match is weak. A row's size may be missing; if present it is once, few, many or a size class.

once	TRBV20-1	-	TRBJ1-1	CSARVPNTEAFF	TGCAGTGCTAGAGTCCCGAACACTGAAGCTTTCTTT
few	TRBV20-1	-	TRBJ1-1	CSASAGTENTEAFF	TGCAGTGCTAGCGCGGGGACCGAGAACACTGAAGCTTTCTTT
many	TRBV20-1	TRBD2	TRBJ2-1	CSAEGRGGGEQFF	TGCAGTGCTGAGGGCCGGGGGGGAGGTGAGCAGTTCTTC
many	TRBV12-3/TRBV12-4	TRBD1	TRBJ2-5	CASSPRTGEETQYF	TGTGCCAGCAGTCCAAGGACAGGGGAAGAGACCCAGTACTTC
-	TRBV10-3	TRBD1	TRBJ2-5	CAISGQDRDGGETQYF	TGTGCCATCAGTGGTCAGGACAGGGATGGAGGGGAGACCCAGTACTTC
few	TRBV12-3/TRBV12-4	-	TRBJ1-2	CASTLGIHYGYTF	TGTGCCTCCACGCTCGGGATCCACTATGGCTACACCTTC
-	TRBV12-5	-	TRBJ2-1	CASALGGAGYNEQFF	TGTGCTAGTGCCCTAGGGGGGGCCGGATACAATGAGCAGTTCTTC
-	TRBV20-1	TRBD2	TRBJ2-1	CSARGLAGWNEQFF	TGCAGTGCTAGAGGACTAGCGGGTTGGAATGAGCAGTTCTTC
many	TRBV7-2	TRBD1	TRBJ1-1	CASSLRAGGRSGTEAFF	TGTGCCAGCAGCTTACGGGCAGGGGGTAGGTCCGGCACTGAAGCTTTCTTT
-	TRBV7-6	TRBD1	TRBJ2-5	CASSFTGGAETQYF	TGTGCCAGCAGCTTTACAGGGGGCGCAGAGACCCAGTACTTC
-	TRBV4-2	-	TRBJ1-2	CASSQDSAGNYGYTF	TGTGCCAGCAGCCAAGATTCGGCAGGGAACTATGGCTACACCTTC
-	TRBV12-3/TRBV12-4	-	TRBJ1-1	CASSLSQGEAFF	TGTGCCAGCAGTTTATCTCAGGGGGAAGCTTTCTTT
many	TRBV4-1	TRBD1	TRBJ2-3	CASSHERRTGATDTQYF	TGCGCCAGCAGCCATGAACGCCGGACAGGGGCCACAGATACGCAGTATTTT
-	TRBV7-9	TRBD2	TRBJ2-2	CASSLVGTRTGELFF	TGTGCCAGCAGCTTAGTAGGGACTAGGACCGGGGAGCTGTTTTTT
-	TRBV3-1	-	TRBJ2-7	CASSQDFGATYEQYF	TGTGCCAGCAGCCAAGATTTTGGGGCTACCTACGAGCAGTACTTC
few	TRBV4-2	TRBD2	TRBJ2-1	CASSPGTSGSSYNEQFF	TGTGCCAGCAGCCCAGGGACTAGCGGGAGCTCCTACAATGAGCAGTTCTTC
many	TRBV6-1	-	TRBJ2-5	CASSAAGGAQETQYF	TGTGCCAGCAGTGCCGCAGGCGGAGCCCAAGAGACCCAGTACTTC
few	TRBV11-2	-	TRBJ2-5	CASSLAPRFQETQYF	TGTGCCAGCAGCTTAGCTCCACGGTTCCAAGAGACCCAGTACTTC
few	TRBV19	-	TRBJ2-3	CASSIASANWDTQYF	TGTGCCAGTAGTATTGCGTCAGCCAACTGGGATACGCAGTATTTT
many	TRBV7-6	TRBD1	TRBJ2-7	CASSLYSGTDSYEQYF	TGTGCCAGCAGCCTCTATTCCGGGACAGACTCCTACGAGCAGTACTTC
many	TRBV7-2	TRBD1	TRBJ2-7	CASSSGDRSSYEQYF	TGTGCCAGCAGCTCCGGGGACAGGAGCTCCTACGAGCAGTACTTC
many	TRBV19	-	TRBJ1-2	CASSIEALYGYTF	TGTGCCAGTAGTATAGAGGCCCTCTATGGCTACACCTTC
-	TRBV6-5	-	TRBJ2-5	CASSYMGSETQYF	TGTGCCAGCAGTTATATGGGGTCGGAGACCCAGTACTTC
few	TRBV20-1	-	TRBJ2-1	CSALQVWGYNEQFF	TGCAGTGCTCTACAGGTTTGGGGCTACAATGAGCAGTTCTTC
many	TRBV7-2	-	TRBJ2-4	CASSLGGQLNIQYF	TGTGCCAGCAGCTTAGGGGGGCAATTAAACATTCAGTACTTC
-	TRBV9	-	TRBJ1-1	CASSVGGGGTEAFF	TGTGCCAGCAGCGTAGGGGGTGGGGGGACTGAAGCTTTCTTT
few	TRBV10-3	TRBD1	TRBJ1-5	CAISGTGTESNQPQHF	TGTGCCATCAGTGGTACCGGGACAGAGAGCAATCAGCCCCAGCATTTT
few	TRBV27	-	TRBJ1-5	CASSPRARNQPQHF	TGTGCCAGCAGTCCCAGGGCCCGCAATCAGCCCCAGCATTTT
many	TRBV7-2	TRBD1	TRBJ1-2	CASSFMTGNYGYTF	TGTGCCAGCAGCTTTATGACAGGGAACTATGGCTACACCTTC
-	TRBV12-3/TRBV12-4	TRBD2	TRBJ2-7	CASSLIGGGEYEQYF	TGTGCCAGCAGTCTCATCGGCGGGGGGGAGTACGAGCAGTACTTC